The 19 T cell receptor beta chains reported below all come from one sample, sequenced in a study of cytotoxic CD8 clonotypes in ibrutinib-treated CLL. Measured with immunoSEQ multiplex PCR; TCRdb has only the in-frame clones, and not every one. The data contain 270,000 or so clones, around 76% of them singletons. Sequencing was performed on PBMCs, taken at disease progression, from a patient treated with ibrutinib. The origin of the receptors is a human donor with chronic lymphocytic leukemia.

The J gene is TRBJ2-3, the V gene TRBV29-1, with TRBD1 identical over 10 bases. After removal of 7 bases from V and 4 bases from J, the junction contained 2 bases not matched to a gene. There are 12 residues in the CDR3. Germline loops: CDR1 SQVTM, CDR2 ANQGSEA. The CDR3 protein is CSADRGPDTQYF. As DNA, the CDR3 is TGCAGCGCCGACAGGGGGCCAGATACGCAGTATTTT.

This clone was observed once. The rearrangement uses TRBV4-3 and TRBJ2-5, with D possibly TRBD1 on 6 matching bases. V gave up 2 bases and J gave up 3 bases, with 10 bases separating them. The CDR3 consists of 14 residues. Germline V gene lookup returns CDR1 LGHNA and CDR2 YSLEER. The CDR3 coding sequence is TGCGCCAGCAGCCAAAGGGGGTGGGAAGAGACCCAGTACTTC. Its translation: CASSQRGWEETQYF.

Comment on this clone: The same CDR3 can be traced to other DNA sequences in this sample. The rearrangement links TRBV10-3 to TRBJ2-3; D not certain. The V gene's germline CDR1 is ENHRY and CDR2 SYGVKD. The CDR3 runs to 13 residues. Trimming shortened V by 3 bases and J by 2 bases, and 6 bases separated the two germline ends. The CDR3 region is CAISDGSTDTQYF. CDR3 nucleotide sequence: TGTGCCATCAGTGATGGATCCACAGATACGCAGTATTTT.

The CDR3 spells CASSFVLPNEQFF. Written as DNA, the CDR3 is TGTGCCAGCAGCTTTGTACTACCCAATGAGCAGTTCTTC. The chain uses TRBV11-2 and TRBJ2-1; no definite D call. CDR3 size: 13 residues. Trimming took 3 bases from V and 6 from J, leaving 9 bases between them. Germline loops: CDR1 SGHAT, CDR2 FQNNGV.

This chain connects TRBV7-2 to TRBJ2-5, with a weak D call TRBD2 (5 bases). Between the trimmed V and J ends, which lost 2 bases and 7 bases, there was a span of 11 bases. The CDR3 is made up of 13 amino acids. Germline assignment: CDR1 SGHTA and CDR2 FQGNSA. The CDR3 reads CASSLLASGTQYF. The CDR3 DNA follows: TGTGCCAGCAGCTTACTAGCTTCAGGGACCCAGTACTTC.

This clone occurred once. The chain links TRBV29-1 to TRBJ1-1, with unresolved D. Trimming removed 1 base from V and 4 bases from J, with 16 bases in between. The CDR3 extends over 15 amino acids. Germline lookup yields CDR1 SQVTM and CDR2 ANQGSEA. CDR3 sequence (DNA): TGCAGCGTTGAAGTTGCGGCAGTTAAGCGCACTGAAGCTTTCTTT. It yields the protein CSVEVAAVKRTEAFF. Supplemented by reference TRBV29-1 and TRBJ1-1, the full variable domain reads SAVISQKPSRDICQRGTSLTIQCQVDSQVTMMFWYRQQPGQSLTLIATANQGSEATYESGFVIDKFPISRPNLTFSTLTVSNMSPEDSSIYLCSVEVAAVKRTEAFFGQGTRLTVV.

The chain joins TRBV11-2 to TRBJ2-7; 7 bases line up with TRBD2. V shed 5 bases, J shed 3 bases, and the junction held 7 bases outside the gene matches. Germline CDR1 is SGHAT and CDR2 is FQNNGV. There are 14 residues in the CDR3. The CDR3 bases are TGTGCCAGCAGCCCAGCGGGGTCTGGCTACGAGCAGTACTTC. This encodes CASSPAGSGYEQYF.

This clone turned up a few times. In DNA form, the CDR3 reads TGCGCCAGCAGGGTGTCGGGGGCAACCGGGGAGCTGTTTTTT. Protein sequence: CASRVSGATGELFF. The chain recombines TRBV5-1 with TRBJ2-2; D possibly uses TRBD1 or TRBD2 (6 bases each). The CDR3 is 14 residues long. V lost 5 bases, J lost 5 bases, and 13 bases lay in between. Germline V gene data show CDR1 as SGHRS and CDR2 as YFSETQ.

V is TRBV7-9 and J is TRBJ1-2, with 7 bases lining up with TRBD1. This CDR3 is built from 15 residues. V was pared by 4 bases and J by 4 bases, with 9 bases of the junction left unmatched. The germline V gene has CDR1 SEHNR and CDR2 FQNEAQ (reference sequence). The CDR3, as DNA: TGTGCCAGCAGCTCTAATACAGGGGATCCCTATGGCTACACCTTC. This sequence encodes CASSSNTGDPYGYTF.

This clone was detected only a few times. V gene TRBV25-1 combines with J gene TRBJ2-3, with 8 bases matching TRBD1. Unmatched junction bases numbered 11, after V lost 2 bases and J lost 4 bases. This CDR3 is built from 17 residues. Per the germline V gene, CDR1 is MGHDK and CDR2 is SYGVNS. The CDR3 DNA follows: TGTGCCAGCAGTGAAGGGAACCAGGGGGCTGGTTCAGATACGCAGTATTTT. It yields the protein CASSEGNQGAGSDTQYF.

The chain employs TRBV9 and TRBJ2-5; no firm D call. The germline CDR1 and CDR2 sequences are SGDLS and YYNGEE. Trimming pared 2 bases from V and 4 bases from J, leaving 12 bases between. The CDR3 is 14 amino acids. CDR3 amino acids: CASSVGPWAETQYF. CDR3 sequence (DNA): TGTGCCAGCAGCGTTGGGCCTTGGGCAGAGACCCAGTACTTC.

The rearrangement joins TRBV5-6 to TRBJ2-1; perhaps TRBD2 as D (6 bases). The CDR3 is 15 amino acids. CDR1 is SGHDT and CDR2 is YYEEEE in the germline V gene. With 4 bases removed from V and 2 bases from J, the gap between germline ends came to 13 bases. The CDR3 region is CASSPGGGPYNEQFF. The CDR3 DNA sequence: TGTGCCAGCAGCCCCGGCGGAGGGCCCTACAATGAGCAGTTCTTC.

The rearrangement links TRBV2 to TRBJ1-5; tentatively, D is TRBD1 (5 bases). The V and J ends lost 4 bases and 2 bases respectively, with 12 bases between them. The CDR3 sequence is 15 residues long. Looked up from germline, CDR1 is SNHLY and CDR2 is FYNNEI. The CDR3: CASSAQGYGNQPQHF. The CDR3 DNA reads TGTGCCAGCAGTGCCCAGGGCTACGGCAATCAGCCCCAGCATTTT.

The chain links TRBV6-6 to TRBJ2-7; the match to TRBD2 covers 7 bases. The CDR3 sequence is 13 residues long. CDR1 is MNHNY, CDR2 SVGAGI, per germline (reference sequence). The V gene end was trimmed by 2 bases and the J gene end by 5 bases; junction bases not matched to a gene: 3. The DNA of the CDR3 is TGTGCCAGCAGTTACCCGGGAGGAAACGAGCAGTACTTC. This sequence encodes CASSYPGGNEQYF.

Concerning this clone itself: In the same sample, other DNA sequences code for this CDR3. The chain couples TRBV27 to TRBJ1-2, with TRBD1 identical over 7 bases. The germline V gene encodes CDR1 MNHEY and CDR2 SMNVEV (reference sequence). The CDR3 length is 13 residues. J lost 2 bases, V lost 3 bases, and 0 bases had no gene match. CDR3 nucleotides: TGTGCCAGCAGTTTGGGACAGAACTATGGCTACACCTTC. Its translation is CASSLGQNYGYTF.

The chain combines TRBV4-3 with TRBJ2-3; D possibly corresponds to TRBD1 (5 bases). CDR3 length: 17 residues. The germline V gene encodes CDR1 LGHNA and CDR2 YSLEER. Trimming cost V 0 bases and J 2 bases, with 15 bases left between them. The CDR3: CASSQEAGYPITDTQYF. The CDR3 coding sequence is TGCGCCAGCAGCCAAGAGGCAGGGTACCCAATCACAGATACGCAGTATTTT.

Only a few counts were recorded for this clone. The rearrangement joins TRBV6-1 to TRBJ1-1, with a possible D match to TRBD1 (6 bases). The CDR3 runs 11 residues. The ends were cut back, 10 bases at V and 7 bases at J, with 13 bases in the middle. Germline loops: CDR1 MNHNS, CDR2 SASEGT. This CDR3 reads CATQGLVEAFF. CDR3 DNA sequence: TGTGCCACTCAGGGGTTGGTTGAAGCTTTCTTT.

The gene calls are TRBV19 and TRBJ2-1; TRBD1 is a possible D gene (5 bases). Per the germline V gene, CDR1 is LNHDA and CDR2 is SQIVND (reference sequence). This CDR3 contains 17 residues. The V end was cut by 5 bases, the J end by 2 bases, with 19 bases between. Here the CDR3 DNA reads TGTGCCAGTAGTGTACGCCTGACAGTAACCCCCTACAATGAGCAGTTCTTC. Protein sequence: CASSVRLTVTPYNEQFF.

CDR3 loop: CASSQVSGGTEAFF. The CDR3, as DNA: TGCGCCAGCAGCCAAGTCTCGGGGGGCACTGAAGCTTTCTTT. The chain is built from TRBV4-1 and TRBJ1-1; D is perhaps TRBD1 (5 bases). The germline V gene encodes CDR1 MGHRA and CDR2 YSYEKL. The germline V and J ends were trimmed by 1 base and 4 bases, with 10 bases remaining between them. This CDR3 spans 14 amino acids.